Listed below are T cell receptor beta chains from one sample, sequenced in a study of molecular identifiers for immune sequencing clone quantification. TCRdb re-analysed the PCR reads in MiXCR, keeping a single row per CDR3 protein. The sample has hundreds of thousands of distinct CDR3 sequences, about 25% seen once. Material: naive CD8+ T cells from blood, with Jurkat cell RNA spiked in. Receptors originate from a human donor in good health. Some libraries in this study had Jurkat cell RNA spiked in. Each CDR3 is given with its conserved first and last residue. Fields, in order: J gene, V gene, clone size, D gene, CDR3 length, CDR3 protein, CDR3 DNA. A D gene is named only where the DNA matches it firmly. Expanded clones get a size class; other rows say once, few or many, or leave the size out.

j_call: TRBJ2-5; v_call: TRBV7-8; clone_size: many; d_call: NA; cdr3_length: 15; cdr3_aa: CASSLPVSGEETQYF; cdr3_nt: TGTGCCAGCAGCTTACCGGTGTCAGGGGAGGAGACCCAGTACTTC
j_call: TRBJ2-5; v_call: TRBV5-6; clone_size: few; d_call: NA; cdr3_length: 14; cdr3_aa: CASSLIYTQETQYF; cdr3_nt: TGTGCCAGCAGCTTGATTTACACCCAAGAGACCCAGTACTTC
j_call: TRBJ2-7; v_call: TRBV20-1; clone_size: NA; d_call: NA; cdr3_length: 14; cdr3_aa: CSARWGAESYEQYF; cdr3_nt: TGCAGTGCTAGGTGGGGTGCAGAATCCTACGAGCAGTACTTC
j_call: TRBJ2-1; v_call: TRBV7-2; clone_size: many; d_call: NA; cdr3_length: 14; cdr3_aa: CASSLVGNPNEQFF; cdr3_nt: TGTGCCAGCAGCTTGGTTGGTAACCCCAATGAGCAGTTCTTC
j_call: TRBJ2-1; v_call: TRBV19; clone_size: few; d_call: NA; cdr3_length: 15; cdr3_aa: CASSLGHVTAIEQFF; cdr3_nt: TGTGCCAGTAGCCTAGGACACGTCACTGCGATTGAGCAGTTCTTC
j_call: TRBJ2-7; v_call: TRBV6-2/TRBV6-3; clone_size: NA; d_call: NA; cdr3_length: 12; cdr3_aa: CASSYSFYERYF; cdr3_nt: TGTGCCAGCAGTTACTCGTTCTACGAGCGGTACTTC
j_call: TRBJ2-7; v_call: TRBV2; clone_size: NA; d_call: TRBD2; cdr3_length: 14; cdr3_aa: CASGGGGTIYEQYF; cdr3_nt: TGTGCCAGCGGCGGGGGAGGGACTATCTACGAGCAGTACTTC
j_call: TRBJ2-7; v_call: TRBV6-2/TRBV6-3; clone_size: many; d_call: TRBD1; cdr3_length: 13; cdr3_aa: CASAPGQVYEQYF; cdr3_nt: TGTGCCAGCGCCCCGGGACAGGTTTACGAGCAGTACTTC
j_call: TRBJ2-2; v_call: TRBV27; clone_size: NA; d_call: TRBD2; cdr3_length: 17; cdr3_aa: CASSPMQTSGDAGELFF; cdr3_nt: TGTGCCAGCAGTCCAATGCAGACTAGCGGGGACGCCGGGGAGCTGTTTTTT
j_call: TRBJ1-1; v_call: TRBV7-2; clone_size: many; d_call: TRBD1; cdr3_length: 15; cdr3_aa: CASTQRDRLNTEAFF; cdr3_nt: TGTGCCAGCACCCAAAGGGACAGGCTGAACACTGAAGCTTTCTTT
j_call: TRBJ1-5; v_call: TRBV6-2/TRBV6-3; clone_size: many; d_call: NA; cdr3_length: 18; cdr3_aa: CASSYPRAESHSNQPQHF; cdr3_nt: TGTGCCAGCAGTTACCCCAGGGCAGAATCTCATAGCAATCAGCCCCAGCATTTT
j_call: TRBJ1-1; v_call: TRBV7-9; clone_size: many; d_call: NA; cdr3_length: 15; cdr3_aa: CASSLVGAFNTEAFF; cdr3_nt: TGTGCCAGCAGCTTAGTAGGGGCCTTCAACACTGAAGCTTTCTTT
j_call: TRBJ2-1; v_call: TRBV6-5; clone_size: few; d_call: NA; cdr3_length: 14; cdr3_aa: CASRLGWDAGEQFF; cdr3_nt: TGTGCCAGCAGATTGGGGTGGGACGCCGGGGAGCAGTTCTTC
j_call: TRBJ2-2; v_call: TRBV6-6; clone_size: NA; d_call: TRBD1; cdr3_length: 18; cdr3_aa: CASSYPTGAVLWTGELFF; cdr3_nt: TGTGCCAGCAGTTACCCGACAGGGGCCGTTCTATGGACCGGGGAGCTGTTTTTT
j_call: TRBJ1-5; v_call: TRBV14; clone_size: NA; d_call: TRBD1; cdr3_length: 18; cdr3_aa: CASSEYRGGGNRNQPQHF; cdr3_nt: TGTGCCAGCAGCGAATACAGGGGCGGGGGGAATCGCAATCAGCCCCAGCATTTT
j_call: TRBJ2-3; v_call: TRBV13; clone_size: many; d_call: TRBD2; cdr3_length: 16; cdr3_aa: CASSLELAGNPDTQYF; cdr3_nt: TGTGCCAGCAGCTTAGAACTAGCGGGGAACCCAGATACGCAGTATTTT
j_call: TRBJ1-1; v_call: TRBV28; clone_size: NA; d_call: NA; cdr3_length: 15; cdr3_aa: CASSLIVRGGNEAFF; cdr3_nt: TGTGCCAGCAGTTTGATCGTTCGGGGGGGTAATGAAGCTTTCTTT
j_call: TRBJ1-6; v_call: TRBV14; clone_size: NA; d_call: NA; cdr3_length: 16; cdr3_aa: CASSHDSPRLGSPLHF; cdr3_nt: TGTGCCAGCAGCCATGATAGTCCCAGGCTGGGGTCACCCCTCCACTTT
j_call: TRBJ1-6; v_call: TRBV2; clone_size: many; d_call: TRBD1; cdr3_length: 13; cdr3_aa: CASTGQGNSPLHF; cdr3_nt: TGTGCCAGCACAGGACAGGGGAATTCACCCCTCCACTTT
j_call: TRBJ1-1; v_call: TRBV30; clone_size: few; d_call: NA; cdr3_length: 12; cdr3_aa: CAWSVGRFEAFF; cdr3_nt: TGTGCCTGGAGTGTAGGCAGGTTTGAAGCTTTCTTT
j_call: TRBJ1-3; v_call: TRBV9; clone_size: few; d_call: NA; cdr3_length: 15; cdr3_aa: CASSDPGSAGNTIYF; cdr3_nt: TGTGCCAGCAGCGATCCAGGGTCCGCTGGAAACACCATATATTTT
j_call: TRBJ2-5; v_call: TRBV19; clone_size: few; d_call: TRBD1; cdr3_length: 17; cdr3_aa: CASSPPSRGWLGETQYF; cdr3_nt: TGTGCCAGTAGCCCACCATCCAGGGGGTGGTTGGGAGAGACCCAGTACTTC